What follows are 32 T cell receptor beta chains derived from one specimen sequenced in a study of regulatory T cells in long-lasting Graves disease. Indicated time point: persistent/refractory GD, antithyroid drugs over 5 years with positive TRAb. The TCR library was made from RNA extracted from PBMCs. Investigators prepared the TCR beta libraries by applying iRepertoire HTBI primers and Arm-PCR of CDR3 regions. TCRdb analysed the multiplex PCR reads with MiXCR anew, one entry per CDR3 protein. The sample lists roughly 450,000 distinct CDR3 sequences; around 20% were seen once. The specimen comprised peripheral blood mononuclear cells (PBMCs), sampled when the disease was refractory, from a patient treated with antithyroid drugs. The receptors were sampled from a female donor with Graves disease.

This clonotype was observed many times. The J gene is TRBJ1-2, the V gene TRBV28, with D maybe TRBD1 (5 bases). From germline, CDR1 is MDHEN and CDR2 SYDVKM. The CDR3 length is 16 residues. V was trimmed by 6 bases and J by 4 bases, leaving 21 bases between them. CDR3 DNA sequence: TGTGCCAGCAGGCGAAAGGACACACCGGGCCTCTATGGCTACACCTTC. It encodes CASRRKDTPGLYGYTF.

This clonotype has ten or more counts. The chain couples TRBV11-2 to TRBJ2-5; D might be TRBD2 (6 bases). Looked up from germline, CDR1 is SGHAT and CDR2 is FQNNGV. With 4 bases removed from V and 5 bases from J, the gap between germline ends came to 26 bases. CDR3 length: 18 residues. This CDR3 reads CASSYNRDLLIPFETQYF. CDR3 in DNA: TGTGCCAGCAGCTACAACCGGGACTTACTAATACCTTTTGAGACCCAGTACTTC.

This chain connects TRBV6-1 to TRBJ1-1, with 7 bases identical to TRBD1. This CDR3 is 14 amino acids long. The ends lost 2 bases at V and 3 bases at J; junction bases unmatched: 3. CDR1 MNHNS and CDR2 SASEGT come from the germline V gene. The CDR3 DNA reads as TGTGCCAGCAGTGAATCTGGGACAGACACTGAAGCTTTCTTT. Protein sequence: CASSESGTDTEAFF.

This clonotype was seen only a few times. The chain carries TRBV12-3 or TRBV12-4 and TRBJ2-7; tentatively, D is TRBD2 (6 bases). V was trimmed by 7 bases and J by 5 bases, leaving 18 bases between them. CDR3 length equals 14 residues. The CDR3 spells CASTLGGSPHEQYF. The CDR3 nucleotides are TGTGCCAGCACCTTGGGGGGATCTCCCCACGAGCAGTACTTC.

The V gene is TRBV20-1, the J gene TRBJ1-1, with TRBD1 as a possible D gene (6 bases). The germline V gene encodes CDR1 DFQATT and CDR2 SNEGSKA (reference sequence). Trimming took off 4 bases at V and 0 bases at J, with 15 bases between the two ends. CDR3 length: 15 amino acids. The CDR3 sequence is CSAINQGLLNTEAFF. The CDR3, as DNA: TGCAGTGCTATAAACCAGGGGCTCCTGAACACTGAAGCTTTCTTT.

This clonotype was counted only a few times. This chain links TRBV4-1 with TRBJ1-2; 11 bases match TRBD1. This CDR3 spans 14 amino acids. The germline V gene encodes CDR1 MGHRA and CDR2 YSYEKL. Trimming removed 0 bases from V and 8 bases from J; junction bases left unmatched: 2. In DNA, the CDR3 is TGCGCCAGCAGCCAAGAGTGGACAGGGGGCGGCTACACCTTC. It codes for CASSQEWTGGGYTF.

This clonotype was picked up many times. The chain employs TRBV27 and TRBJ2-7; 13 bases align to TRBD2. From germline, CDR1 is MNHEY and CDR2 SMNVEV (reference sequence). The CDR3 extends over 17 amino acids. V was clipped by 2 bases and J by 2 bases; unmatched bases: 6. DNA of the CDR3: TGTGCCAGCAGTTTAGGGACTAGCGGGACATTTACCTACGAGCAGTACTTC. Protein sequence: CASSLGTSGTFTYEQYF.

The CDR3 sequence: CATKQGQGSYEQYF. The CDR3 nucleotides are TGTGCCACCAAACAAGGACAGGGGTCCTACGAGCAGTACTTC. The chain has TRBV15 and TRBJ2-7; the match to TRBD1 covers 9 bases. This CDR3 has 14 residues. Trimming cost V 7 bases and J 1 base; bases outside gene matches: 5. CDR1 is LNHNV, CDR2 YYDKDF, per germline (reference sequence).

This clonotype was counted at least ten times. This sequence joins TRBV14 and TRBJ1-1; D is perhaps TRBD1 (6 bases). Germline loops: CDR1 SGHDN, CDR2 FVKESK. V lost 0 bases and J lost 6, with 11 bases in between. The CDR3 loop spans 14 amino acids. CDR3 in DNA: TGTGCCAGCAGCCAAGACAGGGGTGTGGCTGAAGCTTTCTTT. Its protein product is CASSQDRGVAEAFF.

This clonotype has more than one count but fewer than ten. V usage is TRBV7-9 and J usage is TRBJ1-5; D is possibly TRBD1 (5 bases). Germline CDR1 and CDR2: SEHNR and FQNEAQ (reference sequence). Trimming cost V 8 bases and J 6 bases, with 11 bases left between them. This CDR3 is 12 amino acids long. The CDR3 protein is CASQTGGQPQHF. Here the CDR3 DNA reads TGTGCCAGCCAGACGGGGGGTCAGCCCCAGCATTTT.

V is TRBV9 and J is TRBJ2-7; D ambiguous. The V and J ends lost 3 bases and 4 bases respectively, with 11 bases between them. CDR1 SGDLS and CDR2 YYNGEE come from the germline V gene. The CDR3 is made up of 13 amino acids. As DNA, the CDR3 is TGTGCCAGCAGCGGGAGTACCGCGTACGAGCAGTACTTC. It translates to CASSGSTAYEQYF.

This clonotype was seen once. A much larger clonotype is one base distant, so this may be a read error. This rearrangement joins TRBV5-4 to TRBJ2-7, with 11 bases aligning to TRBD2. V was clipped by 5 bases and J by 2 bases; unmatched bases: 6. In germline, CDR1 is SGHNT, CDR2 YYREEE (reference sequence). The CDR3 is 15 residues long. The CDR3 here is CASRPGTSGPYEQYF. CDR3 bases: TGTGCCAGCAGACCCGGGACTAGCGGACCCTACGAGCAGTACTTC. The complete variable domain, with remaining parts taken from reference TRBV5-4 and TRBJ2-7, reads ETGVTQSPTHLIKTRGQQVTLRCSSQSGHNTVSWYQQALGQGPQFIFQYYREEENGRGNFPPRFSGLQFPNYSSELNVNALELDDSALYLCASRPGTSGPYEQYFGPGTRLTVT.

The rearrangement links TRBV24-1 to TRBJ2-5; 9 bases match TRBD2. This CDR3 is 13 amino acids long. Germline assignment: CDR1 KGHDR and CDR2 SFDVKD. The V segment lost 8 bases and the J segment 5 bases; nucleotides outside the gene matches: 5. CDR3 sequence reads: CATKASGTETQYF. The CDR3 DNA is TGTGCCACCAAGGCTAGCGGGACGGAGACCCAGTACTTC.

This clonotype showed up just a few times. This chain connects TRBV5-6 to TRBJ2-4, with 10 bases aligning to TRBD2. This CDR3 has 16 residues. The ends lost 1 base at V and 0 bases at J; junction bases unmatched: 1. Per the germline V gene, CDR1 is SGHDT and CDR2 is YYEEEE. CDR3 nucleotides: TGTGCCAGCAGCTTGAGACTAGCGGGAGCCAAAAACATTCAGTACTTC. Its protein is CASSLRLAGAKNIQYF.

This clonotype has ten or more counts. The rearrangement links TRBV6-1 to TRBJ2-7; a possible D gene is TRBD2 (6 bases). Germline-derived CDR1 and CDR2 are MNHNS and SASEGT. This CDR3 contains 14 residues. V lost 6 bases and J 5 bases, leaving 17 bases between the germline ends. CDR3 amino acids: CASRIPGLPHEQYF. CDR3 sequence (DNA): TGTGCCAGCAGGATTCCGGGACTCCCCCACGAGCAGTACTTC.

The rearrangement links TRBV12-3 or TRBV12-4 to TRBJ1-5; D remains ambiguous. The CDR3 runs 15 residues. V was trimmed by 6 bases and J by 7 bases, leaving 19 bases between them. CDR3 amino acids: CASSPNRAAAQPQHF. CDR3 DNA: TGTGCCAGCAGCCCAAATCGGGCCGCGGCCCAGCCCCAGCATTTT.

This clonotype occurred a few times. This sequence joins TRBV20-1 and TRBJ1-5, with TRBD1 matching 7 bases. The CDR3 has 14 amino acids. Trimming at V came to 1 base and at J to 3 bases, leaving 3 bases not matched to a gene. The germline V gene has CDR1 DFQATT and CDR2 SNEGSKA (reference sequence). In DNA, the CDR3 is TGCAGTGCTAGAGGGGACAGCAACAATCAGCCCCAGCATTTT. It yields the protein CSARGDSNNQPQHF.

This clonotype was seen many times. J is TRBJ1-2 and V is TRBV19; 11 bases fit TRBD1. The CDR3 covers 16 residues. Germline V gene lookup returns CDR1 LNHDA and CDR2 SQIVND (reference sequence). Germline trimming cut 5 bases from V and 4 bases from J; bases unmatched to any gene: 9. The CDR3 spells CASSLPGQGVRYGYTF. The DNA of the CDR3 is TGTGCCAGTAGTCTTCCGGGACAGGGGGTTCGCTATGGCTACACCTTC.

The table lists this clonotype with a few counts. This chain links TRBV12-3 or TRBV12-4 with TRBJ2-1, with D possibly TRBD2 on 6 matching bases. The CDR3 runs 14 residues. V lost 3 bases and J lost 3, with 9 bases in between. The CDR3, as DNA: TGTGCCAGCAGTTTGGGTAGCGGCTACAATGAGCAGTTCTTC. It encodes CASSLGSGYNEQFF.

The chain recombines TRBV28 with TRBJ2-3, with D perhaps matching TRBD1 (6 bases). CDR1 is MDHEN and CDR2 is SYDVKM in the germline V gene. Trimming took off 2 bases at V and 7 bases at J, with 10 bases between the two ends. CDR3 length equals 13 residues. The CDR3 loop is CASSLARGHTQYF. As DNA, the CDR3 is TGTGCCAGCAGTTTAGCCAGGGGTCATACGCAGTATTTT.

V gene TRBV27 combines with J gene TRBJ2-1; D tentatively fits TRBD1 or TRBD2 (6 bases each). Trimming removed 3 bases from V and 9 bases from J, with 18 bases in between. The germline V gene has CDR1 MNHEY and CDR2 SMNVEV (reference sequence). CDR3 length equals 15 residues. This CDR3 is CASSFGQGTGGEQFF. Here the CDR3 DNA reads TGTGCCAGCAGTTTTGGGCAGGGGACTGGGGGTGAGCAGTTCTTC.

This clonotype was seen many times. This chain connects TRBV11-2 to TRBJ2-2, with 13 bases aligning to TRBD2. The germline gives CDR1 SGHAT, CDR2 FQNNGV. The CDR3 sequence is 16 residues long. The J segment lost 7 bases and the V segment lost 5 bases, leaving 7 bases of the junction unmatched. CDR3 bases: TGTGCCAGCAGCCTAGGACTAGCGGGAGTCGGCGGGGAGCTGTTTTTT. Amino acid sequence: CASSLGLAGVGGELFF.

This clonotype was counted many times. The CDR3 here is CASSRGTSGMYEQYF. The CDR3 DNA reads TGTGCCAGCAGCCGGGGGACTAGCGGGATGTACGAGCAGTACTTC. The chain couples TRBV6-2 or TRBV6-3 to TRBJ2-7; 13 nucleotides align to TRBD2. V trimming: 6 bases; J trimming: 4 bases; junction bases outside the gene matches: 6. CDR3 size: 15 residues. The germline gives CDR1 MNHEY, CDR2 SVGEGT.

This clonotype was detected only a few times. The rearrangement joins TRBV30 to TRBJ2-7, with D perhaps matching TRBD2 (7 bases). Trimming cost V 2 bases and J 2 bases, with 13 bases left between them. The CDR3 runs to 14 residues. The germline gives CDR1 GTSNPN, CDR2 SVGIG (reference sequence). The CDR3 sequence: CAWSLGGGPYEQYF. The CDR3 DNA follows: TGTGCCTGGAGTTTGGGGGGGGGCCCCTACGAGCAGTACTTC.

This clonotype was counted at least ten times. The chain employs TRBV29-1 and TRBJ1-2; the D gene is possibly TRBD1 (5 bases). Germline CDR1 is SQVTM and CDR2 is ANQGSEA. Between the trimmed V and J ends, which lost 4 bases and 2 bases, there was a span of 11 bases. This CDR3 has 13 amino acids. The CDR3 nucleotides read TGCAGCGTTGGGCCTACAGGAAACTATGGCTACACCTTC. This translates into CSVGPTGNYGYTF.

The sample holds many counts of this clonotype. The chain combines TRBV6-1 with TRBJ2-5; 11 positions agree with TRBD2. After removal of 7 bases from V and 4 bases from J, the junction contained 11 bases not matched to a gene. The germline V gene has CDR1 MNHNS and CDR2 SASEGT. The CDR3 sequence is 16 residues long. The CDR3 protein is CASTYYSGRAGETQYF. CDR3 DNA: TGTGCCAGCACCTACTATAGCGGGAGGGCCGGAGAGACCCAGTACTTC.

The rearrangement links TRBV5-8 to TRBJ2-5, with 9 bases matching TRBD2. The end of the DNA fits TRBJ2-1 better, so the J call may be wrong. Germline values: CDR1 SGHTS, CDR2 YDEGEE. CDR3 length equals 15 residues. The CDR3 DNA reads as TGTGCCAGCAGCTTGGGAGCGGGAGGAAATATTGAGCAGTTCTTC. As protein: CASSLGAGGNIEQFF.

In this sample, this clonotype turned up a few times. CDR3 nucleotide sequence: TGTGCCATCAGTGGTTCAAACCGTGAATCCTATGGCTACACCTTC. Protein product: CAISGSNRESYGYTF. The J gene is TRBJ1-2, the V gene TRBV10-3; D is undetermined. V lost 4 bases, J lost 4 bases, and 16 bases lay in between. CDR1 is ENHRY and CDR2 is SYGVKD in the germline V gene. This CDR3 is 15 amino acids long.

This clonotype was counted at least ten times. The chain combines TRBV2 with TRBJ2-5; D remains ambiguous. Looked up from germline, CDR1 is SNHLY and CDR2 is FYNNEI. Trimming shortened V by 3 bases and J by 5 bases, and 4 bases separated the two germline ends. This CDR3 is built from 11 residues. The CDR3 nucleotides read TGTGCCAGCAGTGATTTGGAGACCCAGTACTTC. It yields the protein CASSDLETQYF.

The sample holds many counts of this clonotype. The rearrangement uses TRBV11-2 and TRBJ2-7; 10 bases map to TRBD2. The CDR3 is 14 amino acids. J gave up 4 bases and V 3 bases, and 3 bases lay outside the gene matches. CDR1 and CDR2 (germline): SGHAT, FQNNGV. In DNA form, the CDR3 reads TGTGCCAGCAGCTTTACTAGCGGGACATACGAGCAGTACTTC. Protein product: CASSFTSGTYEQYF.

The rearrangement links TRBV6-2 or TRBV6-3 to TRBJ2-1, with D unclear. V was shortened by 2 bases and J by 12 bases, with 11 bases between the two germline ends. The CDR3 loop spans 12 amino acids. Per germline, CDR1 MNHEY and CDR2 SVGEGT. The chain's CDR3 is CASSYGVSRQFF. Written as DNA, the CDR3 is TGTGCCAGCAGTTACGGGGTGTCACGGCAGTTCTTC.

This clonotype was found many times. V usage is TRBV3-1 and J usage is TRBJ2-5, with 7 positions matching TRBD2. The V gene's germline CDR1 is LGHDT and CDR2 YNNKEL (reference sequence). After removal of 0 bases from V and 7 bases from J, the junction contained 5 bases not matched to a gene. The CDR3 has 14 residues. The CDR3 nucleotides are TGTGCCAGCAGCCAAGAGGGAAGGGAGGGGACCCAGTACTTC. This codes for CASSQEGREGTQYF.